This is a list of T cell receptor beta chains from one sample in a study of T cell changes during pregnancy in multiple sclerosis. TCRdb keeps only in-frame clones here, not all; method: immunoSEQ multiplex PCR. The data hold roughly 69,000 clones, with about nine tenths observed a single time. The sample was peripheral blood, taken in the second trimester of pregnancy. All receptors come from a female donor with multiple sclerosis, enrolled in a pregnancy study. CDR3s include the opening cysteine and the closing phenylalanine or tryptophan. The size field is filled for only some rows; it gives once, few, many or a size class.

v_call clone_size cdr3_aa
TRBV7-2 NA CASSSLGGDTEAFF
TRBV7-9 NA CASSRAQVETQYF
TRBV6-1 NA CASTLDRGLFQPQHF
TRBV4-1 NA CASSQPDTDTQYF
TRBV30 NA CAWSPDRAFREKLFF
TRBV6-4 NA CASRGLKGNTIYF
TRBV4-3 NA CASSPPAGRGGLAYNEQFF
TRBV7-9 NA CASSFGQVVEETQYF
TRBV27 NA CASSFTWTDEQYF
TRBV7-6 NA CASSGRTAGGPNEQYF
TRBV6-5 few CASSSTENSPLHF
TRBV6-4 NA CASSATPGTSGPQFF
TRBV5-4 NA CASSLTSGDEQFF
TRBV9 NA CASSATGGLNQPQHF
TRBV5-1 NA CASSFGAGVNTDTQYF
TRBV5-5 NA CASSELGRASNQPQHF
TRBV7-2 NA CASSFERNSPLHF
TRBV11-2 NA CASSLGRDRVNSPLHF
TRBV18 NA CASSPISGSYGYTF
TRBV18 NA CASSPLRGGSSYEQYF
TRBV5-1 NA CASSLDGGGADTQYF
TRBV7-9 NA CASSSLEEVDEKLFF
TRBV11-2 NA CASSLGLAGGYNEQFF
TRBV2 NA CASSLSPSGVNYGYTF
TRBV19 NA CASSAAFGTASTDTQYF
TRBV7-2 once CASSSGQSATYEQYF
TRBV5-1 NA CASSSGQGGSYEQYF
TRBV28 NA CASRTGPSYEQYF
TRBV5-1 once CASTHPKGGQLGTGELFF
TRBV7-8 NA CASSTGTLVEQYF
TRBV18 NA CASSPSQGPYEQYF
TRBV27 NA CASSFKRGLGTNQPQHF
TRBV18 NA CASSPRQGDGYTF
TRBV6-5 NA CASSYSTGGYGYTF
TRBV5-6 NA CASSRDNEQFF
TRBV2 once CASRVQVHEQYF
TRBV19 NA CASKDLAGGTLTGELFF
TRBV2 NA CASRRGQSIYQPQHF
TRBV7-9 NA CASSPRQGWMNTEAFF
TRBV4-3 few CASRPDRASADTQYF
TRBV30 NA CAWTRGRSNTGELFF
TRBV6-1 NA CASSAGGLNTGELFF
TRBV7-6 NA CASSRSQGVGTDTQYF
TRBV2 NA CASGRDSHYEQYF
TRBV29-1 NA CSGGTSGGVEEQFF
TRBV6-5 NA CANGSGGHGYTF
TRBV6-6 NA CATGAAGGEETQYF
TRBV4-2 NA CASSQGAYNEQFF
TRBV13 NA CASRQQGARDEQFF
TRBV30 NA CAWTKAGNEQFF
TRBV11-3 NA CASSSGLAGADTQYF
TRBV19 NA CASSRGDSDVGETQYF
TRBV10-3 NA CAISEYGGRGDEQYF
TRBV6-4 NA CASSQTTRAELGGYTF
TRBV4-1 once CASSQGTGGYGYTF
TRBV27 NA CASSLGGSGNTIYF
TRBV4-1 NA CASSQDLDRTYGYTF
TRBV9 NA CASSVASGDETQYF
TRBV7-3 NA CASSPLAASTDTQYF
TRBV2 NA CASSLDKQIPDTQYF